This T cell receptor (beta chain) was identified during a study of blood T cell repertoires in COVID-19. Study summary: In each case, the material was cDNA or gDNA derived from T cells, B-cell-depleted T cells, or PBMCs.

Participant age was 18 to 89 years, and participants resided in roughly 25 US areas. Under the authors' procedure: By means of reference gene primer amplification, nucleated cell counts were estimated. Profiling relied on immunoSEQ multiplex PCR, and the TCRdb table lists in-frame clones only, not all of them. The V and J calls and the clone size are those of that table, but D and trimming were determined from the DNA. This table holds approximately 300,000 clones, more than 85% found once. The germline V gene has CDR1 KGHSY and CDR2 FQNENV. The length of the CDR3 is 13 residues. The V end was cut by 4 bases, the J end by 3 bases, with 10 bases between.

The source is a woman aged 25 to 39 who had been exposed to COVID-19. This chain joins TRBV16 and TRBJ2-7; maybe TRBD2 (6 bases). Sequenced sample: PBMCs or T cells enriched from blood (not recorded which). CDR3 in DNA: TGTGCCAGCAGCCGGGGCGGGGACTACGAGCAGTACTTC. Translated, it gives CASSRGGDYEQYF.